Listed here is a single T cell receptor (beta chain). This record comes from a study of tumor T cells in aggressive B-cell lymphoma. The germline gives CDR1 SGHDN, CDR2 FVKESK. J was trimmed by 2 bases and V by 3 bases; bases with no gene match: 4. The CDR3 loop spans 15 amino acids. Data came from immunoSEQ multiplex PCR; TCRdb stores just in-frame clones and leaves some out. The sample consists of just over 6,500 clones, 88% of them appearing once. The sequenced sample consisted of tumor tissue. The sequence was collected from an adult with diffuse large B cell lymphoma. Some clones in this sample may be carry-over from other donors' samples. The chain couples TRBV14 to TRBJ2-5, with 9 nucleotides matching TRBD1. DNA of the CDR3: TGTGCCAGCAGCCAGTACAGGGGGCTACAAGAGACCCAGTACTTC. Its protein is CASSQYRGLQETQYF. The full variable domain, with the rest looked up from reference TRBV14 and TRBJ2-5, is EAGVTQFPSHSVIEKGQTVTLRCDPISGHDNLYWYRRVMGKEIKFLLHFVKESKQDESGMPNNRFLAERTGGTYSTLKVQPAELEDSGVYFCASSQYRGLQETQYFGPGTRLLVL.